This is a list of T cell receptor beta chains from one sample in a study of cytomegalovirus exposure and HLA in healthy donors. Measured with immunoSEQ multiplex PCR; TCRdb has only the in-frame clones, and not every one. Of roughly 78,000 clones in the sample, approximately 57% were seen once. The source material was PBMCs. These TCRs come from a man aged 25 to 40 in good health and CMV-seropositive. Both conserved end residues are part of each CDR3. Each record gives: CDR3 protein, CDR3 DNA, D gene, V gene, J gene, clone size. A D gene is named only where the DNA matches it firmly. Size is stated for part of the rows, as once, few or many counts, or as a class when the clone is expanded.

CDR3 protein: CASSSRTGGINEQFF
CDR3 DNA: TGTGCCAGCAGTTCTCGGACAGGGGGCATAAATGAGCAGTTCTTC
D gene: TRBD1
V gene: TRBV7-2
J gene: TRBJ2-1
clone size: .

CDR3 protein: CASSPSAHRVGNQPQHF
CDR3 DNA: TGTGCCAGCTCCCCGTCCGCTCACAGGGTTGGAAATCAGCCCCAGCATTTT
D gene: .
V gene: TRBV18
J gene: TRBJ1-5
clone size: few

CDR3 protein: CASSLRGGYTYEQYF
CDR3 DNA: TGTGCCAGCAGTTTACGCGGGGGTTACACCTACGAGCAGTACTTC
D gene: TRBD2
V gene: TRBV28
J gene: TRBJ2-7
clone size: .

CDR3 protein: CASRLSGGNNEQFF
CDR3 DNA: TGTGCAAGCCGGCTGAGCGGAGGCAATAATGAGCAGTTCTTC
D gene: .
V gene: TRBV12-2
J gene: TRBJ2-1
clone size: .

CDR3 protein: CASSWGTGGPTEAFF
CDR3 DNA: TGTGCCAGCAGCTGGGGGACAGGGGGCCCCACTGAAGCTTTCTTT
D gene: TRBD1
V gene: TRBV5-6
J gene: TRBJ1-1
clone size: .

CDR3 protein: CASSFLAGGPQETQYF
CDR3 DNA: TGTGCCAGCAGCTTTCTAGCGGGAGGGCCCCAAGAGACCCAGTACTTC
D gene: TRBD2
V gene: TRBV5-4
J gene: TRBJ2-5
clone size: few

CDR3 protein: CASSEFRARDADTQYF
CDR3 DNA: TGTGCCAGCAGTGAATTCAGGGCCCGTGATGCAGATACGCAGTATTTT
D gene: .
V gene: TRBV2
J gene: TRBJ2-3
clone size: .

CDR3 protein: CASSLGTGEINEQFF
CDR3 DNA: TGTGCCAGCAGCTTGGGAACAGGTGAGATCAATGAGCAGTTCTTC
D gene: .
V gene: TRBV7-2
J gene: TRBJ2-1
clone size: .

CDR3 protein: CASSERDAYNEQFF
CDR3 DNA: TGTGCCAGCAGCGAGAGGGATGCATACAATGAGCAGTTCTTC
D gene: .
V gene: TRBV2
J gene: TRBJ2-1
clone size: .

CDR3 protein: CASSLEGREDSPLHF
CDR3 DNA: TGTGCCAGCAGCTTGGAGGGCAGGGAGGATTCACCCCTCCACTTT
D gene: .
V gene: TRBV5-6
J gene: TRBJ1-6
clone size: .

CDR3 protein: CASSKPTGTSHEQYF
CDR3 DNA: TGTGCCAGTAGTAAGCCGACCGGGACATCCCACGAGCAGTACTTC
D gene: .
V gene: TRBV19
J gene: TRBJ2-7
clone size: .

CDR3 protein: CASSLALGGADTQYF
CDR3 DNA: TGTGCCAGCAGCTTAGCGCTAGGCGGGGCAGATACGCAGTATTTT
D gene: .
V gene: TRBV7-2
J gene: TRBJ2-3
clone size: .

CDR3 protein: CASSPHGQGGEQYF
CDR3 DNA: TGTGCCAGCAGCCCCCATGGGCAGGGAGGCGAGCAGTACTTC
D gene: .
V gene: TRBV14
J gene: TRBJ2-7
clone size: .

CDR3 protein: CASSLTADSYEQYF
CDR3 DNA: TGTGCCAGCAGCTTAACAGCGGATTCCTACGAGCAGTACTTC
D gene: .
V gene: TRBV11-2
J gene: TRBJ2-7
clone size: .

CDR3 protein: CASIENTEAFF
CDR3 DNA: TGTGCCAGCATAGAGAACACTGAAGCTTTCTTT
D gene: .
V gene: TRBV6-5
J gene: TRBJ1-1
clone size: .

CDR3 protein: CASSMSRLEETQYF
CDR3 DNA: TGTGCCAGTAGTATGAGCCGATTGGAAGAGACCCAGTACTTC
D gene: .
V gene: TRBV19
J gene: TRBJ2-5
clone size: .

CDR3 protein: CASSPRSSGSPYNEQFF
CDR3 DNA: TGTGCCAGCAGCCCCCGTTCTAGCGGGAGTCCCTACAATGAGCAGTTCTTC
D gene: TRBD2
V gene: TRBV11-3
J gene: TRBJ2-1
clone size: .

CDR3 protein: CASRHKMASGGIYEQYF
CDR3 DNA: TGTGCCAGCAGACATAAGATGGCTAGCGGGGGTATTTACGAGCAGTACTTC
D gene: TRBD2
V gene: TRBV11-3
J gene: TRBJ2-7
clone size: .

CDR3 protein: CASSVGSGGAQETQYF
CDR3 DNA: TGTGCCAGCAGCGTAGGGAGCGGGGGGGCCCAAGAGACCCAGTACTTC
D gene: TRBD2
V gene: TRBV9
J gene: TRBJ2-5
clone size: few

CDR3 protein: CSVGTGGNTGELFF
CDR3 DNA: TGCAGCGTGGGGACAGGGGGGAACACCGGGGAGCTGTTTTTT
D gene: TRBD1
V gene: TRBV29-1
J gene: TRBJ2-2
clone size: .

CDR3 protein: CASSPQGRQPQHF
CDR3 DNA: TGTGCCAGCTCACCACAGGGGCGGCAGCCCCAGCATTTT
D gene: .
V gene: TRBV18
J gene: TRBJ1-5
clone size: .

CDR3 protein: CASSLVLAKNIQYF
CDR3 DNA: TGTGCCAGCAGCTTGGTACTAGCCAAAAACATTCAGTACTTC
D gene: .
V gene: TRBV5-5
J gene: TRBJ2-4
clone size: .

CDR3 protein: CASSILAGASTDTQYF
CDR3 DNA: TGTGCCAGCAGTATATTAGCGGGGGCGAGCACAGATACGCAGTATTTT
D gene: TRBD2
V gene: TRBV28
J gene: TRBJ2-3
clone size: few

CDR3 protein: CASTSGTYEQYF
CDR3 DNA: TGTGCCAGCACAAGCGGTACCTACGAGCAGTACTTC
D gene: .
V gene: TRBV11-3
J gene: TRBJ2-7
clone size: .